Listed here is a single T cell receptor (beta chain). Using immunoSEQ multiplex PCR, the repertoire was profiled, and TCRdb retains in-frame clones only, with some absent. The repertoire holds just over 35,000 clones, with 75% to 90% as singletons. This specimen belongs to a study of blood T cell repertoires in COVID-19. Study-wide background: Nucleic acid was either cDNA or gDNA, and it came from T cells, B-cell-depleted T cells, or PBMCs.

Per germline, CDR1 MNHEY and CDR2 SMNVEV (reference sequence). This CDR3 has 14 residues. V shed 7 bases and J 3 bases; nucleotides not matched to a gene: 6. The rearrangement joins TRBV27 to TRBJ2-5; 9 positions agree with TRBD2. The TCR comes from a man aged 55 to 69 with acute or convalescent COVID-19. Material for sequencing was peripheral blood. The CDR3 nucleotides read TGTGCCAGCATGGGACTAGCAACCAAAGAGACCCAGTACTTC. Protein sequence: CASMGLATKETQYF.